This T cell receptor (beta chain) was captured by sequencing in a study of early T cells in non-severe SARS-CoV-2 infection. This clonotype was counted many times. This CDR3 has 15 amino acids. In germline, CDR1 is SGHDN, CDR2 FVKESK. The ends were cut back, 4 bases at V and 2 bases at J, with 14 bases in the middle. TCRdb reprocessed the 5' RACE reads via MiXCR and lists one record per CDR3 protein. This table has some 42,000 distinct CDR3 sequences, roughly 6% appearing once. Sequencing used whole blood, obtained at baseline. V is TRBV14 and J is TRBJ1-2; D not certain. This receptor was taken from an adult who was a healthcare worker with PCR-confirmed SARS-CoV-2 infection or an uninfected control (not recorded which). The CDR3 nucleotides read TGTGCCAGCAGCCTCTCTCGCAGGTCCAACTATGGCTACACCTTC. Residues: CASSLSRRSNYGYTF. Full variable domain (remainder filled in from reference TRBV14 and TRBJ1-2): EAGVTQFPSHSVIEKGQTVTLRCDPISGHDNLYWYRRVMGKEIKFLLHFVKESKQDESGMPNNRFLAERTGGTYSTLKVQPAELEDSGVYFCASSLSRRSNYGYTFGSGTRLTVV.